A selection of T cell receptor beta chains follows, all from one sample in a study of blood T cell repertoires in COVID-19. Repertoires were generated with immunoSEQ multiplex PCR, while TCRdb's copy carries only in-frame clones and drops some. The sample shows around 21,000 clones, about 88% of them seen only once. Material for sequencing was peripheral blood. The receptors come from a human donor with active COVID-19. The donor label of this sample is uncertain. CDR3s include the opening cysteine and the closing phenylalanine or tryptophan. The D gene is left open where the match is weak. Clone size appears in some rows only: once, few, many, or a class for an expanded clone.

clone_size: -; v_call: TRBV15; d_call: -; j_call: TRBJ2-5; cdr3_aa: CATSRDPGGEETQYF; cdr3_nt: TGTGCCACCAGCAGAGATCCGGGGGGCGAGGAGACCCAGTACTTC
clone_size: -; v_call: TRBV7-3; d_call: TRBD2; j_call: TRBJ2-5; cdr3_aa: CASSLLAGGKETQYF; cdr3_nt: TGTGCCAGCAGCCTACTAGCGGGGGGGAAAGAGACCCAGTACTTC
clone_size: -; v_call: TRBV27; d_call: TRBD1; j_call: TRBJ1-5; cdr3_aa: CASSTGGRGQKQPQHF; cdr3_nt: TGTGCCAGTTCCACCGGCGGTAGGGGGCAAAAACAGCCCCAGCATTTT
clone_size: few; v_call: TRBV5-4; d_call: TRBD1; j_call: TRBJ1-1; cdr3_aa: CASSLAQGGLPGRAEAFF; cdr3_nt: TGTGCCAGCAGCTTGGCACAGGGGGGATTGCCAGGGAGGGCTGAAGCTTTCTTT
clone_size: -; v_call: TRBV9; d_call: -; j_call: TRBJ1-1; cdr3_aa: CASSVDMNTEAFF; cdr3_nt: TGTGCCAGCAGCGTAGACATGAACACTGAAGCTTTCTTT
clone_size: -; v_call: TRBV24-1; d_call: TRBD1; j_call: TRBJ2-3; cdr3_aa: CATSDSSGTGKDTQYF; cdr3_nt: TGTGCCACCAGTGATTCATCCGGGACAGGGAAAGATACGCAGTATTTT
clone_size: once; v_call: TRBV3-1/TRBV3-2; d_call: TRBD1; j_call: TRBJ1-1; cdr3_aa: CASSQGQGGTGATEAFF; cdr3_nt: TGTGCCAGCAGCCAGGGACAGGGAGGTACGGGGGCCACTGAAGCTTTCTTT
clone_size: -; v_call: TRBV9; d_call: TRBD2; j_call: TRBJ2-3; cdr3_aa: CASSAWTGTSGSWSDTQYF; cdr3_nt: TGTGCCAGCAGCGCGTGGACCGGGACTAGCGGGAGTTGGTCAGATACGCAGTATTTT
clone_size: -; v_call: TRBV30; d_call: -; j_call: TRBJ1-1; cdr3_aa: CAWSVSPNTEAFF; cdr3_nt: TGTGCCTGGAGTGTATCTCCGAACACTGAAGCTTTCTTT
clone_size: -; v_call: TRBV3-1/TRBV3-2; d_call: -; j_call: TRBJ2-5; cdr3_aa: CASTGGETQYF; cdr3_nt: TGTGCCAGCACAGGTGGGGAGACCCAGTACTTC
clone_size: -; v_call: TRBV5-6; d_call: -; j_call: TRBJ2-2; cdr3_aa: CASSLGAKTGELFF; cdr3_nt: TGTGCCAGCAGCTTGGGAGCTAAGACCGGGGAGCTGTTTTTT
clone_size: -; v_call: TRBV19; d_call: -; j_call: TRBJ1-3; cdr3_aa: CASSRQALRNTIYF; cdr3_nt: TGTGCCAGTAGTCGACAGGCGCTTCGGAACACCATATATTTT
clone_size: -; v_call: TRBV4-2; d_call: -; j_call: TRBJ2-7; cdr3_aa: CASSQGLSSSYEQYF; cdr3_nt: TGTGCCAGCAGCCAGGGACTTTCTAGCTCCTACGAGCAGTACTTC
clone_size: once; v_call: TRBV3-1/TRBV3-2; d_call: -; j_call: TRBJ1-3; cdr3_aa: CASSSSAGVGNTIYF; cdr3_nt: TGTGCCAGCAGCTCCTCGGCCGGGGTAGGAAACACCATATATTTT
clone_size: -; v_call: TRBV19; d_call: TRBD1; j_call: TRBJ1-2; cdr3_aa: CASSRGTDINYGYTF; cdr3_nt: TGTGCCAGTAGTCGAGGGACAGATATTAACTATGGCTACACCTTC
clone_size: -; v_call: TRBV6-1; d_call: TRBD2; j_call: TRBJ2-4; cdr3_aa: CASSEALAELAKNIQYF; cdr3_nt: TGTGCCAGCAGTGAAGCGCTAGCGGAGTTAGCCAAAAACATTCAGTACTTC
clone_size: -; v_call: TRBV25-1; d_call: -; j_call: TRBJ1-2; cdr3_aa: CASSGGATAFNYGYTF; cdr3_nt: TGTGCCAGCAGTGGCGGGGCTACCGCCTTTAACTATGGCTACACCTTC
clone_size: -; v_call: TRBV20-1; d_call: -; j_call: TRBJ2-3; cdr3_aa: CSASGGSAETTDTQYF; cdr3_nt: TGCAGTGCTAGTGGAGGAAGCGCTGAAACCACAGATACGCAGTATTTT
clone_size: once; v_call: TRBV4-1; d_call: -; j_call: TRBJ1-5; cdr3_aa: CASSQEGVNQPQHF; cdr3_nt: TGCGCCAGCAGCCAAGAAGGGGTAAATCAGCCCCAGCATTTT
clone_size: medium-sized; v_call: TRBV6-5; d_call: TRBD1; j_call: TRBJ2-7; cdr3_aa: CASSRDRAIYEQYF; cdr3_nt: TGTGCCAGCAGTCGGGACAGGGCCATCTACGAGCAGTACTTC
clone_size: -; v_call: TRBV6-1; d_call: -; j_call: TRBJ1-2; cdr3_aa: CASSEASGVNGYTF; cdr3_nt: TGTGCCAGCAGTGAAGCTTCAGGGGTAAATGGCTACACCTTC
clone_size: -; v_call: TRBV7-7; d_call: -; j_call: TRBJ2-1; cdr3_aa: CASSTDFDPYNEQFF; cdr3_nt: TGTGCTAGCAGTACGGACTTTGACCCCTACAATGAGCAGTTCTTC
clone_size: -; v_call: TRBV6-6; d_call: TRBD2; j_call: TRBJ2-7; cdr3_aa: CASSYLAVMSYEQYF; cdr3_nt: TGTGCCAGCAGTTATCTAGCGGTAATGAGCTACGAGCAGTACTTC
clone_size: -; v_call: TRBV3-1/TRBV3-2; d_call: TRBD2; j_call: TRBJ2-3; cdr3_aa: CASSQGTGGGNTQYF; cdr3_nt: TGTGCCAGCAGCCAGGGGACCGGGGGGGGGAATACGCAGTATTTT
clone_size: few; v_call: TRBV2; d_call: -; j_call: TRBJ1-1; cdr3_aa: CASSETRGAFF; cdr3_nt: TGTGCCAGCAGTGAAACTAGAGGTGCTTTCTTT
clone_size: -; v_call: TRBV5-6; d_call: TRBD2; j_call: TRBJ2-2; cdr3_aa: CASSLGGLANTGELFF; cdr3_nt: TGTGCCAGCAGCTTGGGAGGACTAGCGAACACCGGGGAGCTGTTTTTT
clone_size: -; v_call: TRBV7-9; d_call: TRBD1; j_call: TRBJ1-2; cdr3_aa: CASRRGQGEGYTF; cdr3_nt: TGTGCCAGCAGACGAGGACAGGGCGAGGGCTACACCTTC
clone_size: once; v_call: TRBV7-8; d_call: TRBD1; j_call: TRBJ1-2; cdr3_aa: CASSRSTGNYGYTF; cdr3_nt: TGTGCCAGCAGCCGATCGACAGGGAACTATGGCTACACCTTC
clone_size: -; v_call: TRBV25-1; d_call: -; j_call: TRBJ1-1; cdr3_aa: CASSLAGQYSEAFF; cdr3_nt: TGTGCCAGCAGTTTGGCAGGGCAATATAGTGAAGCTTTCTTT
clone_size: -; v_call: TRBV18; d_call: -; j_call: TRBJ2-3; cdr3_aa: CASSRWGGLSSTDTQYF; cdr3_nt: TGTGCCAGCTCACGATGGGGGGGCCTCTCTAGCACAGATACGCAGTATTTT
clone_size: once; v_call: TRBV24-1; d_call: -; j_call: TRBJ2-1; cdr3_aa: CATSDLDTPRQFF; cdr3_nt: TGTGCCACCAGTGATTTGGACACTCCGAGGCAGTTCTTC
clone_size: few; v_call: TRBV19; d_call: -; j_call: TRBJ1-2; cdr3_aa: CASTKGDGYTF; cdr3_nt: TGTGCCAGTACCAAAGGAGATGGCTACACCTTC
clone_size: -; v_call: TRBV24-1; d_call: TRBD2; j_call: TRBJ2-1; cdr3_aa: CATSDATGASGRSYNEQFF; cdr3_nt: TGTGCCACCAGTGATGCTACAGGGGCTAGCGGGAGATCCTACAATGAGCAGTTCTTC
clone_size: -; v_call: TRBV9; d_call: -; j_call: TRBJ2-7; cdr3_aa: CASSARSGRTGDEQYF; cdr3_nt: TGTGCCAGCAGCGCACGCTCTGGAAGGACGGGGGACGAGCAGTACTTC
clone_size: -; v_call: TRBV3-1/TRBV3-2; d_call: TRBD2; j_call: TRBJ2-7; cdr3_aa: CASSQGSSGYYVEQYF; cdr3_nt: TGTGCCAGCAGCCAAGGGTCTAGCGGGTACTATGTCGAGCAGTACTTC
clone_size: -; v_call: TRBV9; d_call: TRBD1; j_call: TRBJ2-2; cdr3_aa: CASSLRQGINTGELFF; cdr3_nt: TGTGCCAGCAGCCTCAGACAGGGAATAAACACCGGGGAGCTGTTTTTT
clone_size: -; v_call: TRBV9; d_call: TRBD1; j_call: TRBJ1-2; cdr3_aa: CASSATGVGILGYTF; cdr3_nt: TGTGCCAGCAGCGCCACAGGGGTGGGGATTCTGGGCTACACCTTC
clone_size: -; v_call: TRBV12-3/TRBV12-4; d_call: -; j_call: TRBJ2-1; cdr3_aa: CASSRGGEQFF; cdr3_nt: TGTGCCAGCAGCCGCGGCGGCGAGCAGTTCTTC
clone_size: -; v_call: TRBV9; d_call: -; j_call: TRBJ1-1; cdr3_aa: CASSVNPGGGSEAFF; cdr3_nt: TGTGCCAGCAGCGTAAATCCCGGTGGGGGCTCTGAAGCTTTCTTT
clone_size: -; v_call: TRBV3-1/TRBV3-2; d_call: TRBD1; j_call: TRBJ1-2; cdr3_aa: CASSRIGQGQGYTF; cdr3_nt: TGTGCCAGCAGCCGAATCGGACAGGGGCAAGGCTACACCTTC
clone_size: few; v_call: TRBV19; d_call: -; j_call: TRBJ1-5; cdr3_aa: CASMEDSVEPQHF; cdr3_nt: TGTGCCAGTATGGAGGACTCTGTGGAGCCCCAGCATTTT
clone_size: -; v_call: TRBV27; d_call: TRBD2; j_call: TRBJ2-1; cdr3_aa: CASGTGEGSYNEQFF; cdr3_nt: TGTGCCAGCGGGACCGGGGAGGGCTCCTACAATGAGCAGTTCTTC
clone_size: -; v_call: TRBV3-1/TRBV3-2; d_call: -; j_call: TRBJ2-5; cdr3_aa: CASSQDWARAGETQYF; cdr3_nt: TGTGCCAGCAGCCAAGATTGGGCCAGGGCAGGGGAGACCCAGTACTTC
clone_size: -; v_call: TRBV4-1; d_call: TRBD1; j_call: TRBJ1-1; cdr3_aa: CASSQDRGQGTNTEAFF; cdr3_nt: TGCGCCAGCAGCCAAGATCGCGGACAGGGAACGAACACTGAAGCTTTCTTT
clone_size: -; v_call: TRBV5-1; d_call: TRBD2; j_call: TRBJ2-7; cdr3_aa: CASSFGAGNYEQYF; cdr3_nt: TGCGCCAGCAGCTTCGGAGCGGGGAATTACGAGCAGTACTTC
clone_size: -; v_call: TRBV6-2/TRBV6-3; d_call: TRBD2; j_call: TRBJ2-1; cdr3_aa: CASSYPLGLAGTYNEQFF; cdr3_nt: TGTGCCAGCAGTTACCCTTTAGGACTAGCGGGGACCTACAATGAGCAGTTCTTC
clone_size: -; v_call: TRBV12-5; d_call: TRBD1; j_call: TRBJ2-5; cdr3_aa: CASGLVQEGARETQYF; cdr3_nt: TGTGCTAGTGGTTTGGTACAAGAGGGGGCGAGAGAGACCCAGTACTTC
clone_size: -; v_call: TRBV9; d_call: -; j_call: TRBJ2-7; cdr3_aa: CASQRGDSPTYEQYF; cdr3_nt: TGTGCCAGCCAGCGTGGAGACAGCCCAACCTACGAGCAGTACTTC
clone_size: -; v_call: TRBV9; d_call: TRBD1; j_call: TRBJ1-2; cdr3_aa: CASSLTGGKGYTF; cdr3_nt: TGTGCCAGCAGCCTGACAGGGGGCAAGGGCTACACCTTC
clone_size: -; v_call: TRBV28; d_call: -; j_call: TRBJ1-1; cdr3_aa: CASSPDTTNTEAFF; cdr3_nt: TGTGCCAGCAGTCCCGACACGACGAACACTGAAGCTTTCTTT
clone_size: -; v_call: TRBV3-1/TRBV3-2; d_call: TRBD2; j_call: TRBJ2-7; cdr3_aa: CASSQRGFGSGSSYEQYF; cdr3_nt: TGTGCCAGCAGCCAAAGAGGATTTGGGAGCGGGAGCTCCTACGAGCAGTACTTC
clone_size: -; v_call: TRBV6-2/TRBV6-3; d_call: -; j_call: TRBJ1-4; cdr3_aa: CASSYSDSSFNEKLFF; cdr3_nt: TGTGCCAGCAGTTACTCAGACAGCTCCTTTAATGAAAAACTGTTTTTT
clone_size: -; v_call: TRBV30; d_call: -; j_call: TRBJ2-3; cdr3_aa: CAWNRASRGGADTQYF; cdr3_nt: TGTGCCTGGAACCGGGCGAGTCGGGGCGGGGCAGATACGCAGTATTTT
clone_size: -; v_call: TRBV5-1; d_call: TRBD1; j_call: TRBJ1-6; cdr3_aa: CASSPRSGQDNSPLHF; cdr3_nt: TGCGCCAGCAGCCCCCGCTCGGGACAGGATAATTCACCCCTCCACTTT